The clone carrying this T cell receptor beta chain showed up just once. These data come from a study of monozygotic twins with cystic fibrosis. This CDR3 comprises 14 residues. Germline assignment: CDR1 MGHDK and CDR2 SYGVNS. Trimming took 3 bases from V and 5 from J, leaving 11 bases between them. Clones were sequenced by immunoSEQ multiplex PCR, and TCRdb holds only the in-frame ones, with some missing. Found here are tens of thousands of clones, roughly 96% of them singletons; the top ten hold approximately 2.8%. The source is a girl aged 2 to 10 with cystic fibrosis. Sequencing was performed on blood. The genes are TRBV25-1 and TRBJ1-5; weak D call: TRBD1 (6 bases). CDR3 sequence (DNA): TGTGCCAGCAGTGATGGGGCAGGGGATCAGCCCCAGCATTTT. It codes for CASSDGAGDQPQHF.